This T cell receptor (beta chain) originates from a study of blood T cell repertoires in COVID-19. Methods used by the authors: Amplifying reference gene primers gave estimates of nucleated cell counts. TCRdb's table, derived via immunoSEQ multiplex PCR, lists solely in-frame clones and lacks some. V, J and clone size derive from that table, while D and trimming were established from the DNA sequence. Of some 97,000 clones listed, about 86% are singletons. The CDR3 is made up of 18 amino acids. Germline V gene lookup returns CDR1 SGHAT and CDR2 FQNNGV. Trimming cost V 5 bases and J 4 bases; bases outside gene matches: 14.

This chain joins TRBV11-2 and TRBJ2-5; 12 nucleotides match TRBD2. The clonotype comes from a woman in her fifties or sixties who had recovered from COVID-19. Sequenced material: PBMCs or T cells enriched from blood (not recorded which). CDR3 amino acids: CASSPSLAGGPNRETQYF. The CDR3 nucleotides are TGTGCCAGCAGCCCTAGTCTAGCGGGGGGGCCGAATCGAGAGACCCAGTACTTC.